One T cell receptor (beta chain) is described in this entry. This clonotype was found many times. The antigen it binds to is not known. Base qualities are not recorded, but no much larger clone differs from it by a single base. The time point label, as the study defines it: newly diagnosed GD, antithyroid drugs for less than 3 months. For both TCR sequencing and RNA sequencing, RNA was extracted from PBMCs using TRIzol. Graves' disease was diagnosed according to American Thyroid Association guidelines. The patients came from an endocrinology department in Xi'an, China. Each patient gave roughly 10 milliliters of peripheral blood, collected in an EDTA anticoagulant tube. PBMCs were isolated by Ficoll Paque Plus density gradient separation without further T cell sorting. An Agilent 2100 Bioanalyzer and agarose gel were used to check RNA quality, and a NanoDrop 2000 was used to measure RNA concentration.

This specimen comes from a study of regulatory T cells in long-lasting Graves disease (dated by TCRdb to the early 2020s). At the level of the whole study: Patients with newly diagnosed Graves' disease had been on antithyroid drugs for under 3 months. TCR sequencing covered roughly 13 persistent and approximately 20 newly diagnosed Graves' disease patients, 33 samples in total. This study used TCR sequencing and RNA sequencing of peripheral blood to compare persistent Graves' disease patients against newly diagnosed Graves' disease patients. The study was registered as a clinical trial and conducted in China.

The receptor library was made with multiplex PCR. The sequencer was an Illumina HiSeq 4000. TCR beta libraries were built with iRepertoire HTBI primers and Arm-PCR amplification of CDR3 regions. Gel purification was performed on PCR products prior to sequencing. Per the original workflow: A total of fewer than 80 TRBV and 14 TRBJ segments were identified across samples and were used for gene usage analysis of CDR3 amino acid clonotypes. COPE and FqMerger were used to merge filtered high-quality paired reads into contigs. BLAST was used to align contigs to the IMGT TRBV, TRBD and TRBJ reference genes, and CDR3 was defined following IMGT. Clonotypes above 0.1% frequency were classified as highly expanded clones. Repertoire diversity was measured by Shannon entropy, and V-J evenness by the Gini coefficient. A clonotype found in more than one individual was treated as public. The public reads were reprocessed in TCRdb via fastp at Q25 and MiXCR, keeping in-frame beta chains. A single entry per CDR3 protein holds the most common genes and DNA from its merged rows. The authors' filters were not applied to this entry. For this sample the table gives hundreds of thousands of distinct CDR3 sequences, of which 18% were detected only once. The ten largest clones capture about two fifths of the sample.

CDR3 length: 16 amino acids, cysteine to phenylalanine. Only the CDR3 region is kept as DNA, spanning 48 bases read in frame from base 1. Here V drops 6 bases and J drops 1 base, and the junction holds 4 bases not matched to any gene. Study-wide conclusions, independent of this receptor: Persistent disease showed preferential use of TRBV28, TRBJ1-2 and TRBJ2-5, whereas newly diagnosed disease favored TRBV20-1 and TRBJ2-1. Sequencing and analysis were restricted to the TCR beta chain. Compared with newly diagnosed patients, patients with persistent Graves' disease had lower TCR Shannon entropy and fewer highly expanded clones, which suggests clonal expansion. Persistent patients shared more public clonotypes among themselves (around 3,000) than newly diagnosed patients did (approximately 900). The small sample size was acknowledged by the authors as a limitation that may reduce accuracy. Only peripheral blood was studied, because thyroid tissue, the primary lesion, was inaccessible.

The sequencing used peripheral blood mononuclear cells (PBMCs), collected at new diagnosis, from a patient treated with antithyroid drugs. The chain uses TRBV12-3 or TRBV12-4 and TRBJ2-3; 13 of the junction bases match TRBD2. This TCR came from a female donor with Graves disease. The nucleotide sequence is given as TGTGCCAGCAGCGGGACTAGCGGGACCCGCACAGATACGCAGTATTTT. Its protein is CASSGTSGTRTDTQYF.